The table lists the clone carrying this TCR beta chain with many counts. Its antigen is unknown. TCRdb passed the 5' RACE reads through MiXCR, listing each CDR3 protein once. The sample includes 200,000 to 300,000 distinct CDR3 sequences, 10% to 13% of them seen just once. This sample stems from a study of CD8 T cells in ankylosing spondylitis. Points from the study as a whole: Clones linked to disease were reported to show significant enrichment in matched ankylosing spondylitis synovial fluid. Certain motif variants had earlier been reported in reactive arthritis synovial fluid and blood. Clones linked to disease, bearing a CD8+ phenotype, were relatively rare in peripheral blood.

Trimming removed 3 bases from V and 6 bases from J, with 12 bases in between. In germline, CDR1 is SNHLY, CDR2 FYNNEI. The CDR3 spans 14 residues. This receptor was obtained from a male donor with ankylosing spondylitis or in good health (not recorded which). V usage is TRBV2 and J usage is TRBJ1-5, with D hard to call. Input material: blood, either unsorted or a sorted T cell fraction (not recorded which). The CDR3 reads CASSEGKGGQPQHF. CDR3 coding DNA: TGTGCCAGCAGTGAGGGGAAGGGTGGTCAGCCCCAGCATTTT.